This T cell receptor (beta chain) is drawn from a study of T cell responses to AZD1222 COVID-19 vaccine. Study results and limitations: Nearly half of spike-specific TCRs reportedly target variant regions that are unmutated in the B.1.351 and B.1.1.7 variants. Regions 160-218 and 743-854 held dominance among vaccine-associated CD4 TCRs, which spanned spike.

Comment on this clone: No antigen is known for it.

The CDR3 runs 15 residues. Germline V gene sequence: CDR1 MNHEY, CDR2 SVGAGI. V shed 6 bases and J shed 7 bases, with 19 bases lying between them. Generated by immunoSEQ multiplex PCR, the TCRdb table keeps only in-frame clones and is missing some. The table has more than 150,000 clones, 80% to 90% seen once. The chain joins TRBV6-5 to TRBJ2-1; weak D call: TRBD1 (8 bases). The sequencing used peripheral blood, collected on day 0 of MenACWY control vaccination. This clonotype originated in an adult in good health. The CDR3 DNA follows: TGTGCCAGCAGGTCCCGAGGACAGGGAGGGAATGAGCAGTTCTTC. Translation gives CASRSRGQGGNEQFF.